A single TCR beta chain is shown here with its context. What it binds is not known. This entry comes from a study of shared clonotypes between healthy human individuals. Study findings and constraints: On the whole, naive subsets had larger estimated richness than memory subsets had.

Libraries were prepared by immunoSEQ multiplex PCR; TCRdb keeps only in-frame clonotypes and omits some of them. The sample lists about 680,000 clones, around three quarters occurring once. The CDR3 is 14 residues long. V lost 5 bases and J lost 2, with 13 bases in between. The germline V gene has CDR1 SEHNR and CDR2 FQNEAQ (reference sequence). The rearrangement uses TRBV7-9 and TRBJ2-7; D is uncertain. Input material: memory CD4+ T cells sorted from blood. Described subset: CD45RA-negative fraction. This sequence originates from a woman aged 25-40 years in good health. The chain's CDR3 is CASSRAGETYEQYF. Here the CDR3 DNA reads TGTGCCAGCAGCCGAGCTGGGGAAACCTACGAGCAGTACTTC.